The entry that follows covers one T cell receptor beta chain sequence. Clones were sequenced by immunoSEQ multiplex PCR, and TCRdb holds only the in-frame ones, with some missing. The repertoire holds around 80,000 clones, with approximately 89% as singletons. The entry originates in a study of control samples from healthy donors and cancer patients. The CDR3 sequence is 15 residues long. The V segment lost 4 bases and the J segment 5 bases; nucleotides outside the gene matches: 7. Germline V gene sequence: CDR1 SGHNT, CDR2 YYREEE (reference sequence). The sample comprised blood. This receptor was obtained from a man aged 45-65 years in good health. The rearrangement uses TRBV5-4 and TRBJ1-1, with 11 bases identical to TRBD1. Here the CDR3 DNA reads TGTGCCAGCAGCCAGGACAGGGGGCGCAGTACTGAAGCTTTCTTT. Its translation: CASSQDRGRSTEAFF.